The rows below give T cell receptor beta chains drawn from one sample of a study of CD8+ T cells in alopecia areata. The assay was immunoSEQ multiplex PCR, and TCRdb's table has in-frame clones only and misses some. The data show 120,000 or so clones, roughly two fifths seen once. The sample was CD4+ T cells sorted from blood. The receptors here all came from a human donor with alopecia areata. Both conserved end residues are trimmed from each CDR3. A D gene is named only where the DNA matches it firmly.

V gene,D gene,J gene,CDR3 protein
TRBV11-1,.,TRBJ1-2,ASSSPWQGSWGYT
TRBV4-3,.,TRBJ1-2,ASSQDRSWSNYGYT
TRBV30,.,TRBJ1-4,AWQQGPYEKLF
TRBV4-3,TRBD2,TRBJ2-1,ASSQGRIGGSSYNEQF
TRBV4-3,.,TRBJ2-7,ASSQFTGPYEQY
TRBV7-2,TRBD2,TRBJ2-5,ASSPGLAGVEETQY
TRBV29-1,TRBD1,TRBJ1-1,SVLGQGASRVNTEAF
TRBV25-1,.,TRBJ1-2,ATSAGDNYGYT
TRBV7-2,.,TRBJ2-3,ASSLEPQDTQY
TRBV29-1,.,TRBJ2-3,SVEDWGRREADTQY
TRBV7-2,.,TRBJ2-1,ASSLVPGVSYNEQF
TRBV4-3,.,TRBJ1-2,ASSQDGEYGYT
TRBV9,.,TRBJ2-3,ASSGQTLNTQY
TRBV30,.,TRBJ2-3,AWSPIAALGTQY
TRBV9,.,TRBJ2-5,ASSFPDGGGTQY
TRBV29-1,.,TRBJ1-2,SVEDWPGGVRGYGYT
TRBV29-1,.,TRBJ2-2,SVEVWPTGNTGELF
TRBV29-1,.,TRBJ2-4,SVASYLKNIQY
TRBV4-1,.,TRBJ1-6,ASSQGRARNSPLH
TRBV7-2,.,TRBJ2-5,ASSLGGQETQY
TRBV7-2,.,TRBJ2-7,ASSPQGVRLSYEQY
TRBV7-2,.,TRBJ1-2,ASSTRQLNYGYT
TRBV5-4,.,TRBJ2-7,ASSSEQGYEQY
TRBV29-1,.,TRBJ1-2,SAGDPPNYGYT
TRBV7-9,.,TRBJ2-3,ASSLETDTQY
TRBV29-1,.,TRBJ2-3,SVKQQRDTQY
TRBV30,TRBD1,TRBJ2-7,AWSIQGVRYEQY
TRBV2,TRBD2,TRBJ2-3,ASKEAPSGGASTDTQY
TRBV5-1,.,TRBJ2-1,ASSSRDEQF
TRBV4-1,.,TRBJ2-5,ASSQVLQETQY
TRBV5-1,.,TRBJ1-1,ASSLLERGARSTEAF
TRBV29-1,TRBD2,TRBJ2-1,SVRRLAGDRGEQF
TRBV9,.,TRBJ1-6,ASSVGDGISPLH
TRBV18,.,TRBJ2-5,ASSPLKERTQY
TRBV4-3,.,TRBJ1-1,ASSFQENTEAF
TRBV29-1,.,TRBJ2-7,SVSDLYEQY
TRBV4-1,TRBD2,TRBJ2-4,ASSQVAGKNIQY
TRBV7-3,TRBD2,TRBJ2-2,ASSRNPGRTGGELF
TRBV14,TRBD1,TRBJ1-2,ASSQGQGIEVYGYT
TRBV19,.,TRBJ1-1,ASSTSGIRNTEAF
TRBV7-9,TRBD1,TRBJ1-1,ASSSWTGANTEAF
TRBV30,.,TRBJ1-5,AWSVGGAGPPSQH
TRBV29-1,TRBD1,TRBJ2-1,SVVNSDRFYNEQF
TRBV28,.,TRBJ1-5,ASRVAKGSNQPQH
TRBV4-3,.,TRBJ2-3,ASSQARTDTQY
TRBV19,TRBD1,TRBJ2-3,ASTTADREWADTQY
TRBV29-1,.,TRBJ1-1,SVESGIRTEAF
TRBV7-2,.,TRBJ2-5,ASSSQETQY
TRBV2,TRBD2,TRBJ2-1,ASRTGLAVVNEQF
TRBV9,.,TRBJ2-2,ASSVHSGAATGELF
TRBV11-2,.,TRBJ2-5,ASSLGGGANRETQY
TRBV7-8,.,TRBJ1-6,AAAQSNSPLH
TRBV5-1,.,TRBJ1-2,ASSFGGTNYGYT
TRBV23-1,.,TRBJ2-5,ASSQSGAGVVQETQY
TRBV29-1,.,TRBJ2-5,SVDWQGSIQETQY
TRBV11-3,.,TRBJ2-2,ASSHGPNTGELF
TRBV5-1,TRBD2,TRBJ2-7,ASSPRLAEEQY
TRBV29-1,.,TRBJ1-1,SVARGTQAF
TRBV11-2,.,TRBJ2-5,ASSLEETQY
TRBV29-1,.,TRBJ2-3,SVRQATSTDTQY